This T cell receptor beta chain was retrieved from a study of OX40 agonist ivuxolimab in advanced cancers. Looking at the study overall: Patients took ivuxolimab, an agonistic anti-OX40 (CD134) antibody. Participants, roughly 81% male, averaged about 59 years of age, ranging from about 23 to 90. Study-wide results and limits: Among patients with partial responses at 0.1-3.0 mg/kg, clonal expansion was among the lowest.

Any history of autoimmune disease or systemic immunosuppression disqualified patients. Some clones are missing from TCRdb's copy, which holds only in-frame ones; the method was immunoSEQ multiplex PCR. The repertoire holds roughly 70,000 clones, with around nine tenths as singletons. Germline CDR1 is SNHLY and CDR2 is FYNNEI. This CDR3 spans 14 amino acids. V gave up 4 bases and J gave up 7 bases; unmatched junction bases: 3. In this sample, this clone turned up a few times. Its cognate antigen is unknown. The receptor comes from an adult with an advanced solid tumor such as melanoma, head and neck, liver or kidney cancer. The sequencing here drew on CD4+ or CD8+ T cells sorted from blood, taken in a trial of the OX40 agonist ivuxolimab. V is TRBV2 and J is TRBJ1-3, with 11 bases that match TRBD1. The CDR3 loop is CASSAGQGGNTIYF. Written as DNA, the CDR3 is TGTGCCAGCAGTGCGGGACAGGGGGGGAACACCATATATTTT.